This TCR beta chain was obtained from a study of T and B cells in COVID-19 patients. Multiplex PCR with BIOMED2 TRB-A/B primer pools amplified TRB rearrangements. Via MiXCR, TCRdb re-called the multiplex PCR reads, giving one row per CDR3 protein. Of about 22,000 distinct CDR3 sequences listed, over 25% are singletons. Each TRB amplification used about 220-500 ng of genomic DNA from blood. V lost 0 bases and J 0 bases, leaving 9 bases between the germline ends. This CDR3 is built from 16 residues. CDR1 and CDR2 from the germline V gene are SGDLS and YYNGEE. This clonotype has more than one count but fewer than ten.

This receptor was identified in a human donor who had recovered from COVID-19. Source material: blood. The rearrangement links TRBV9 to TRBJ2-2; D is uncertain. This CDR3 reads CASSVVLAANTGELFF. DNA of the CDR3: TGTGCCAGCAGCGTAGTGTTGGCGGCGAACACCGGGGAGCTGTTTTTT.